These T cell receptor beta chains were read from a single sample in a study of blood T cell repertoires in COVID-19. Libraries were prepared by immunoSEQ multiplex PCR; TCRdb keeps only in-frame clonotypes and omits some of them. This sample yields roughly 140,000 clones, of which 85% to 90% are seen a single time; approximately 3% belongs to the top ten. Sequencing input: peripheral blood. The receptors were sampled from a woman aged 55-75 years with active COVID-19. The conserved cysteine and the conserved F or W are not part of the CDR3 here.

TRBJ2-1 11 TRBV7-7 ASGADRFNEQF
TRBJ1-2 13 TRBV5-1 ASSHGTGGGYGYT
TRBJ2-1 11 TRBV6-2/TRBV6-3 ASSYWREGEQF
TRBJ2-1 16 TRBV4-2 ASSPFETGTSGYNEQF
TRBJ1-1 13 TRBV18 ASSPDRELNTEAF
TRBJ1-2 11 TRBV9 ASSSGQGDGYT
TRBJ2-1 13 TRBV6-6 ASSYSGRANNEQF
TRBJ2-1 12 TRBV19 ASSVTGSYNEQF
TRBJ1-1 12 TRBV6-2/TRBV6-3 ASSLNRVGTEAF
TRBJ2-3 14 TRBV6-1 ASSEGGAGAADTQY